One T cell receptor (beta chain) is described in this entry. Its antigen remains unidentified. TCRdb ran MiXCR on the 5' RACE reads and lists one entry per CDR3 protein. The data contain around 300,000 distinct CDR3 sequences, more than 15% of them singletons. The data are from a study of T-cell memory formation after mild COVID-19. The study, taken as a whole, reports: CD4+ contracting clones were mainly CM and EM; CD8+ ones, EMRA.

In germline, CDR1 is SGHTA, CDR2 FQGNSA. Between the trimmed V and J ends, which lost 8 bases and 3 bases, there was a span of 17 bases. The CDR3 loop spans 14 amino acids. The rearrangement uses TRBV7-2 and TRBJ2-7, with D possibly TRBD1 on 5 matching bases. The sample was PBMCs or a T cell subset sorted from them (not recorded which). The TCR sequence derives from a young man who had mild COVID-19 (a few samples of this study predate the infection). Cell type and time point are not known. CDR3 amino acids: CASQPWQGGYEQYV. As DNA, the CDR3 is TGTGCCAGCCAGCCGTGGCAGGGTGGCTACGAGCAGTACGTC.